A selection of T cell receptor beta chains follows, all from one sample in a study of OX40 agonist ivuxolimab in advanced cancers. The repertoire was sequenced with immunoSEQ multiplex PCR; TCRdb's copy has only in-frame clones and lacks some. The sample shows approximately 94,000 clones, 91% of them seen only once. The sample here was CD4+ or CD8+ T cells sorted from blood, taken in a trial of the OX40 agonist ivuxolimab. These receptor sequences come from an adult with an advanced solid tumor such as melanoma, head and neck, liver or kidney cancer. CDR3s include the opening cysteine and the closing phenylalanine or tryptophan. A D gene is named only where the DNA matches it firmly. Some rows mark clone size as missing; the rest say once, few, many or name a class of expanded clone.

clone_size j_call d_call cdr3_length v_call cdr3_aa cdr3_nt
. TRBJ1-1 . 15 TRBV19 CASSSRQLQNTEAFF TGTGCCAGTAGTAGTCGGCAGCTACAGAACACTGAAGCTTTCTTT
. TRBJ1-4 . 16 TRBV4-2 CASSQFLAGINEKLFF TGTGCCAGCAGCCAATTTTTGGCAGGGATAAATGAAAAACTGTTTTTT
. TRBJ2-1 . 13 TRBV18 CASSPRPSNEQFF TGTGCCAGCTCACCACGACCTAGCAATGAGCAGTTCTTC
. TRBJ2-7 . 13 TRBV15 CATSRGLGYEQYF TGTGCCACCAGCAGGGGGCTGGGGTACGAGCAGTACTTC
. TRBJ2-3 . 14 TRBV9 CASSAREGSDTQYF TGTGCCAGCAGCGCCCGCGAGGGCTCAGATACGCAGTATTTT
. TRBJ2-7 TRBD2 14 TRBV10-3 CAIGGDPLFYEQYF TGTGCCATCGGGGGGGACCCCCTGTTCTACGAGCAGTACTTC
. TRBJ2-5 . 13 TRBV7-9 CASSFEDEETQYF TGTGCCAGCAGCTTCGAGGACGAAGAGACCCAGTACTTC
. TRBJ2-1 TRBD2 14 TRBV10-3 CAITSGRRGNEQFF TGTGCCATCACGAGCGGGAGGCGGGGGAATGAGCAGTTCTTC
. TRBJ2-1 . 14 TRBV6-1 CASSELGLAREQFF TGTGCCAGCAGTGAACTAGGCCTTGCACGTGAGCAGTTCTTC
. TRBJ2-3 . 15 TRBV5-1 CASSFTGNFADTQYF TGCGCCAGCAGCTTTACAGGGAATTTTGCAGATACGCAGTATTTT
once TRBJ2-7 . 14 TRBV5-6 CASSLELGSDEQYF TGTGCCAGCAGCTTGGAGTTAGGGTCCGACGAGCAGTACTTC
. TRBJ2-3 TRBD2 17 TRBV11-2 CASSLGLLAGVGDTQYF TGTGCCAGCAGCTTAGGTCTGCTAGCGGGAGTGGGAGATACGCAGTATTTT
. TRBJ2-3 . 14 TRBV5-4 CASSLGPYTDTQYF TGTGCCAGCAGCTTGGGACCTTACACAGATACGCAGTATTTT
. TRBJ2-3 . 15 TRBV9 CASSVGFGDIDTQYF TGTGCCAGCAGCGTTGGGTTCGGAGATATAGATACGCAGTATTTT
. TRBJ2-3 TRBD2 17 TRBV11-3 CASSSRTSGALTDTQYF TGTGCCAGCAGCTCTCGGACTAGCGGTGCATTAACAGATACGCAGTATTTT
once TRBJ2-1 . 13 TRBV5-7 CASSLAKGRTKFF TGTGCCAGCAGCTTGGCCAAGGGAAGGACAAAGTTCTTC
. TRBJ2-7 TRBD1 15 TRBV19 CASRPGQGFFYEQYF TGTGCCAGTAGGCCAGGACAGGGGTTTTTCTACGAGCAGTACTTC
. TRBJ1-1 . 14 TRBV7-6 CASSPEPRYTEAFF TGTGCCAGCAGCCCCGAACCCAGATACACTGAAGCTTTCTTT
. TRBJ2-5 . 16 TRBV10-3 CAISESVNIGGETQYF TGTGCCATCAGTGAGTCAGTTAACATCGGGGGAGAGACCCAGTACTTC
few TRBJ1-1 . 11 TRBV11-2 CASSLVLQAFF TGTGCCAGCAGCTTAGTACTACAAGCTTTCTTT